The rows below give T cell receptor beta chains drawn from one sample of a study of cytomegalovirus exposure and HLA in healthy donors. Clones were sequenced by immunoSEQ multiplex PCR, and TCRdb holds only the in-frame ones, with some missing. The sample holds around 180,000 clones, 80% to 85% seen once. Sequenced input: PBMCs. These TCRs come from a woman aged 18-29 years in good health and CMV-seropositive. CDR3s include the opening cysteine and the closing phenylalanine or tryptophan. The order of the fields is clone size, V gene, J gene, D gene, CDR3 DNA, CDR3 protein. D genes are given only for firm matches. A clone size is listed for some rows: how often the clone was seen (once, few, many), or a class if it is expanded.

.,TRBV18,TRBJ1-2,TRBD1,TGTGCCAGCTCGCCGGGACAGGCATTCTATGGCTACACCTTC,CASSPGQAFYGYTF
.,TRBV5-1,TRBJ2-1,TRBD2,TGCGCCAGCAGCATTGAGGGACTAGCTAGCAATGAGCAGTTCTTC,CASSIEGLASNEQFF
.,TRBV15,TRBJ2-7,.,TGTGCCACCAGCAGATCGGTAGAAGCCCCCTACGAGCAGTACTTC,CATSRSVEAPYEQYF
.,TRBV2,TRBJ2-2,.,TGTGCCAGCAGTGCCCAGCGAATGGGCACCGGGGAGCTGTTTTTT,CASSAQRMGTGELFF
.,TRBV6-1,TRBJ1-3,TRBD1,TGTGCCAGCAGTCCGCGGACAGGGGGGCCAGACACCATATATTTT,CASSPRTGGPDTIYF
.,TRBV4-3,TRBJ1-2,.,TGCGCCAGCAGCCCTCTAGGGGTTTCAGCTAACTATGGCTACACCTTC,CASSPLGVSANYGYTF
.,TRBV7-2,TRBJ2-3,TRBD2,TGTGCCACCGCGGGAGAGGTACTGGGGCGGTATACGCAGTATTTT,CATAGEVLGRYTQYF
.,TRBV28,TRBJ1-3,.,TGTGCCAGCAGTTTAGGGGCGATCTCTGGAAACACCATATATTTT,CASSLGAISGNTIYF
.,TRBV19,TRBJ2-1,TRBD2,TGTGCCAGTATGGGACTAGCGGGGGGGTTCTACAATGAGCAGTTCTTC,CASMGLAGGFYNEQFF
.,TRBV18,TRBJ2-5,TRBD1,TGTGCCAGCTCCCCCAGGACAGGGGAAGAGACCCAGTACTTC,CASSPRTGEETQYF
.,TRBV5-4,TRBJ2-2,TRBD1,TGTGCCAGCAGCTCAGGACAGGGGGCTAACACCGGGGAGCTGTTTTTT,CASSSGQGANTGELFF
.,TRBV5-6,TRBJ1-3,.,TGTGCCAGCAGCTTGGGAGCAGGGACTGGAAACACCATATATTTT,CASSLGAGTGNTIYF
.,TRBV2,TRBJ2-7,TRBD1,TGTGCCAGCAGTGAACAGGGACAGGGTGGCTACTTC,CASSEQGQGGYF
.,TRBV6-5,TRBJ2-1,.,TGTGCCAGCAGCCCCGGGTTTCGGCGTGAGCAGTTCTTC,CASSPGFRREQFF
.,TRBV11-3,TRBJ1-3,.,TGTGCCAGCAGCGATAGAACCCTCTCTGGAAACACCATATATTTT,CASSDRTLSGNTIYF
.,TRBV29-1,TRBJ1-4,.,TGCAGCGCACAGGGAATTGGTGTCGGTGAAAAACTGTTTTTT,CSAQGIGVGEKLFF
.,TRBV6-4,TRBJ1-3,TRBD1,TGTGCCAGCAGTGTCCGGGTGGCTTCCACAGGGGGCGTCTCTGGAAACACCATATATTTT,CASSVRVASTGGVSGNTIYF
.,TRBV9,TRBJ1-3,.,TGTGCCAGCAGCGCACATGCGAGGGGGGGATCTGGAAACACCATATATTTT,CASSAHARGGSGNTIYF
once,TRBV11-2,TRBJ2-6,.,TGTGCCAGCAGCTATAGGGGGGGGCCTCTCTCTGGGGCCAACGTCCTGACTTTC,CASSYRGGPLSGANVLTF
few,TRBV19,TRBJ2-4,TRBD2,TGTGCCAGTAGTATCCACAGCGGGGGGTTATGGAACATTCAGTACTTC,CASSIHSGGLWNIQYF
.,TRBV11-2,TRBJ2-5,.,TGTGCCAGCAGCCGCCAAGAGACCCAGTACTTC,CASSRQETQYF
.,TRBV5-1,TRBJ1-6,.,TGCGCCAGCAGCTTGGCGCTAGATTCACCCCTCCACTTT,CASSLALDSPLHF
once,TRBV28,TRBJ1-1,TRBD1,TGTGCCAGCAGCACACAGGTTTGGGGGACAGCACCTTTCTTT,CASSTQVWGTAPFF
.,TRBV6-1,TRBJ1-1,.,TGTGCCAGCAGTGAATTGGTAGGGAGCACTGAAGCTTTCTTT,CASSELVGSTEAFF
.,TRBV11-2,TRBJ2-5,.,TGTGCCAGCAGCTTATTCTATAGACATTCGGAGACCCAGTACTTC,CASSLFYRHSETQYF
.,TRBV9,TRBJ2-2,.,TGTGCCAGCAGCGCAGGGACACCGAACACCGGGGAGCTGTTTTTT,CASSAGTPNTGELFF
once,TRBV7-2,TRBJ1-6,TRBD1,TGTGCCAGCAGCTTGGGACAGGGTGGTAATTCACCCCTCCACTTT,CASSLGQGGNSPLHF
once,TRBV7-9,TRBJ2-5,TRBD2,TGTGCCAGCAGCCCGGGACTAGCGGTCCGGGAGACCCAGTACTTC,CASSPGLAVRETQYF
.,TRBV2,TRBJ2-3,TRBD2,TGTGCCAGCAGTGAAGCGCTTCGGGGGGCAGATACGCAGTATTTT,CASSEALRGADTQYF
.,TRBV11-3,TRBJ1-6,TRBD1,TGTGCCAGCCGACTCGAGGGGGCAGCTAATTCACCCCTCCACTTT,CASRLEGAANSPLHF
.,TRBV28,TRBJ2-6,TRBD1,TGTGCCAGCAGGCGGGGACAGGGACGCTCTGGGGCCAACGTCCTGACTTTC,CASRRGQGRSGANVLTF
.,TRBV18,TRBJ1-1,TRBD1,TGTGCCAGCTCACCACAGGGGGCTGTCGACACTGAAGCTTTCTTT,CASSPQGAVDTEAFF
few,TRBV7-2,TRBJ1-3,TRBD1,TGTGCCAGCAGCCTCTACACAGGGGGCGGAAATGGAAACACCATATATTTT,CASSLYTGGGNGNTIYF
.,TRBV5-1,TRBJ2-1,.,TGCGCCAGCAGCTTGGAGGAAGGCCGAGGTGAGCAGTTCTTC,CASSLEEGRGEQFF
once,TRBV12-5,TRBJ2-2,TRBD1,TGTGCTAGTGGCCAGGACAGGGGATGGGCCGGGGAGCTGTTTTTT,CASGQDRGWAGELFF
.,TRBV9,TRBJ2-1,.,TGTGCCAGCAGCGTAGCTGGAGGGGGAGGGGTGAATGAGCAGTTCTTC,CASSVAGGGGVNEQFF
.,TRBV10-1,TRBJ1-1,TRBD1,TGCGCCAGCAGCCCCGGGACAGGGTTTACTGAAGCTTTCTTT,CASSPGTGFTEAFF
.,TRBV7-9,TRBJ1-2,.,TGTGCCAGCAGCTCAGTCTCCCCACACCGGGACATAGATGGCTACACCTTC,CASSSVSPHRDIDGYTF
few,TRBV30,TRBJ1-5,.,TGTGCCTGGAGGAGGCAGGGGATAGGCAATCAGCCCCAGCATTTT,CAWRRQGIGNQPQHF
.,TRBV4-1,TRBJ1-3,TRBD1,TGCGCCAGCAGCCAGGGGGGACAGGGCGCTGGAAACACCATATATTTT,CASSQGGQGAGNTIYF
.,TRBV29-1,TRBJ2-1,.,TGCAGCATTGGGTGGTCGGTGGATGAGCAGTTCTTC,CSIGWSVDEQFF
few,TRBV7-9,TRBJ1-2,.,TGTGCCAGCAGCTTTCCAAACTCTTATGGCTACACCTTC,CASSFPNSYGYTF
once,TRBV19,TRBJ1-5,.,TGTGCGACGGGGTGGGATCCGGTCAATCAGCCCCAGCATTTT,CATGWDPVNQPQHF
.,TRBV27,TRBJ2-7,TRBD2,TGTGCCAGCAGTCTAGCGGTCTCCTACGAGCAGTACTTC,CASSLAVSYEQYF
.,TRBV2,TRBJ1-1,.,TGTGCCAGCGGCCGGGACAATCTGAACACTGAAGCTTTCTTT,CASGRDNLNTEAFF
.,TRBV18,TRBJ2-2,.,TGTGCCAGCTCAGCGCGGGGGCCTAGGCTAGCGAACACCGGGGAGCTGTTTTTT,CASSARGPRLANTGELFF
.,TRBV1,TRBJ2-1,.,TGCACCAGCAGCCGCGGACTGTTTTCTGCACCGGCCTACAATGAGCAGTTCTTC,CTSSRGLFSAPAYNEQFF
.,TRBV7-9,TRBJ1-2,TRBD1,TGTTCCAGCAGCCTTGACAGGGGGCCCGCCTTC,CSSSLDRGPAF
.,TRBV6-5,TRBJ2-3,.,TGTGCCAGCAGTTACGGGTTAGGAACGGGGACAGATACGCAGTATTTT,CASSYGLGTGTDTQYF
few,TRBV13,TRBJ2-7,TRBD2,TGTGCCAGCAGCTTAGGACTAGCGGCCTACGAGCAGTACTTC,CASSLGLAAYEQYF
.,TRBV7-8,TRBJ1-1,.,TGTGCCAGCAGCGGTCCAGGGAGAGGCGGGGGCGCTGAAGCTTTCTTT,CASSGPGRGGGAEAFF
.,TRBV21-1,TRBJ2-1,.,TGTGCCAGCAGCGAACAGGGGGACACCGCCTACCAGAATGAGCAGTTCTTC,CASSEQGDTAYQNEQFF
.,TRBV9,TRBJ2-1,TRBD1,TGTGCCAGCAGCGTAGGACAGGGGATTGGGGATGAGCAGTTCTTC,CASSVGQGIGDEQFF
.,TRBV5-4,TRBJ2-2,.,TGTGCCAGCAGCTTCTCCGGGGAGCTGTTTTTT,CASSFSGELFF
.,TRBV2,TRBJ2-7,.,TGTGCCAGCAGTGCCAATTACGAGCAGTACTTC,CASSANYEQYF
few,TRBV19,TRBJ1-6,TRBD1,TGTGCCAGTAGCCGGGGACAGGGAATTTCTAATTCACCCCTCCACTTT,CASSRGQGISNSPLHF
.,TRBV28,TRBJ2-2,TRBD1,TGTGCCAGCAGTTTGGGACAGGGAGGGGTGTTTTTT,CASSLGQGGVFF
.,TRBV2,TRBJ1-2,TRBD1,TGTGCCAGCGGGGGACAGCACTATGGCTACACCTTC,CASGGQHYGYTF
.,TRBV4-2,TRBJ1-2,.,TGTGCCAGCAGCCCAGGAGGGGCCGGCTATGGCTACACCTTC,CASSPGGAGYGYTF
.,TRBV6-1,TRBJ2-3,.,TGTGCCAGCAGTGAGAGTACAGATACGCAGTATTTT,CASSESTDTQYF